This T cell receptor (beta chain) was sequenced during a study of technical replicates of blood from a handful of donors. Looked up from germline, CDR1 is LNHDA and CDR2 is SQIVND (reference sequence). The CDR3 has 15 amino acids. With 4 bases removed from V and 0 bases from J, the gap between germline ends came to 9 bases. Only in-frame clones appear in the TCRdb table, and some are missing; sequencing was by immunoSEQ multiplex PCR. The sample includes about 75,000 clones, 95% to 98% of them seen just once. The sequence was obtained from a human donor in good health. Specimen: T cells isolated from PBMCs. The chain carries TRBV19 and TRBJ2-2, with D unclear. CDR3 amino acids: CASSTIPANTGELFF. CDR3 nucleotide sequence: TGTGCCAGTAGTACTATCCCCGCGAACACCGGGGAGCTGTTTTTT.